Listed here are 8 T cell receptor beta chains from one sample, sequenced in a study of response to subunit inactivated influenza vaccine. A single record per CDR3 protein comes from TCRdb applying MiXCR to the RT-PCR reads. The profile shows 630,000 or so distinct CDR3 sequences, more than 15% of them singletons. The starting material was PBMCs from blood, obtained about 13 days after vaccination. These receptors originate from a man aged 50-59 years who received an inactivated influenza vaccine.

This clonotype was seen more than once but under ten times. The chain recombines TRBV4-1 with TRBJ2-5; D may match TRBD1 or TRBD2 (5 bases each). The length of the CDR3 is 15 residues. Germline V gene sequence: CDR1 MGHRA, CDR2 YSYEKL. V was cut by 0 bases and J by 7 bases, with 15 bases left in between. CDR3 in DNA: TGCGCCAGCAGCCAAGAGGGGGTGACTGGAAGGACCCAGTACTTC. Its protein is CASSQEGVTGRTQYF.

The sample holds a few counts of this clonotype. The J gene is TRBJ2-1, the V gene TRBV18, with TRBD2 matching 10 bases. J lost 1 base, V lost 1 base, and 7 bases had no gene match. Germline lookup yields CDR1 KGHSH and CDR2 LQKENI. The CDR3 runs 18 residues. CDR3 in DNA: TGTGCCAGCTCACCACTCGGACTAGCGGCTATATCCTACAATGAGCAGTTCTTC. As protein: CASSPLGLAAISYNEQFF.

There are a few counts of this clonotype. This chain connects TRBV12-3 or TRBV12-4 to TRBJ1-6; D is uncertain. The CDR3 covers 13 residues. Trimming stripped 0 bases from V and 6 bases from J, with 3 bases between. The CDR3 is CASSLATNSPLHF. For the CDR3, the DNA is TGTGCCAGCAGTTTAGCGACTAATTCACCCCTCCACTTT.

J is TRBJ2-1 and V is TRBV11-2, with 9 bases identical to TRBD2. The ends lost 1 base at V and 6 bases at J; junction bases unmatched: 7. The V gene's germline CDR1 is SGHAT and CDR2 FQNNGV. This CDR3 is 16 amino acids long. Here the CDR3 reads CASSLVVSGSINEQFF. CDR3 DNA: TGTGCCAGCAGCTTAGTGGTTAGCGGGAGCATCAATGAGCAGTTCTTC.

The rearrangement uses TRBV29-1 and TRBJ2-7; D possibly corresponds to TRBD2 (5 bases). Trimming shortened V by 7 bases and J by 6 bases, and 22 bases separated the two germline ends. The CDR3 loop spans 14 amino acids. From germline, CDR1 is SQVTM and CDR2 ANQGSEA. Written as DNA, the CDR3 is TGCAGCGCCCGAGGCCAAGGGAGTTCAGGCGAGCAGTACTTC. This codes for CSARGQGSSGEQYF.

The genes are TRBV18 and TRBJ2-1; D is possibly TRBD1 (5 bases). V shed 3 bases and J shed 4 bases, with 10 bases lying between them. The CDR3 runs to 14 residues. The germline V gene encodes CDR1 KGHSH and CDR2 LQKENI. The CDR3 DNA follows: TGTGCCAGCTCACCCGACAGCAATTACAATGAGCAGTTCTTC. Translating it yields CASSPDSNYNEQFF.

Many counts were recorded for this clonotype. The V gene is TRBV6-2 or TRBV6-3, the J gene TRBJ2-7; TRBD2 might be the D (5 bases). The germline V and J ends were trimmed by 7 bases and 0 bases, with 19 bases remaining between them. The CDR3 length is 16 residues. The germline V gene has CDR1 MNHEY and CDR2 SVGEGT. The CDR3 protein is CASNIGGFWSSYEQYF. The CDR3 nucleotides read TGTGCCAGCAACATCGGAGGTTTTTGGAGCTCCTACGAGCAGTACTTC.

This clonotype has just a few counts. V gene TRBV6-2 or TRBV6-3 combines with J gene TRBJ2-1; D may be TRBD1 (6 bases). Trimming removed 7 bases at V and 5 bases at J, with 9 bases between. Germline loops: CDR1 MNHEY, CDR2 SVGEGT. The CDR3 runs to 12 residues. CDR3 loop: CASTRTDNEQFF. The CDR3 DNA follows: TGTGCCAGCACCAGGACAGACAATGAGCAGTTCTTC.